The 27 T cell receptor beta chains presented below share a single source sample, sequenced in a study of cytomegalovirus exposure and HLA in healthy donors (dated by TCRdb to 2016 to 2017). Receptor libraries were prepared by the immunoSEQ multiplex PCR assay. The table was pulled from immuneACCESS by TCRdb, which kept in-frame rearrangements only. Such tables lose some clones; where checked, under half of the loss comes from unresolved V genes, and the rest has no known cause. The sample table lists 200,000 or so clones, 70% to 90% of them with a count of one. The ten largest clonotypes hold 2.9% of the sample. Material for sequencing was PBMCs. The receptor set was obtained from a woman between 18 and 29 years old in good health and CMV-seronegative.

This clone was recorded a few times. This CDR3 reads CASSGNREPQGALDEAFF. The CDR3 coding sequence is TGTGCCAGCAGTGGCAACAGAGAGCCTCAGGGGGCCTTGGATGAAGCTTTCTTT. The chain recombines TRBV2 with TRBJ1-1; the match to TRBD1 covers 8 bases. V lost 4 bases and J lost 7; bases outside the gene matches: 20. This CDR3 comprises 18 residues. Germline CDR1 and CDR2: SNHLY and FYNNEI.

The chain uses TRBV6-6 and TRBJ2-7; 10 positions agree with TRBD2. CDR1 and CDR2 (germline): MNHNY, SVGAGI (reference sequence). This CDR3 has 15 amino acids. With 6 bases clipped from V and 6 bases from J, the junction kept 11 bases outside the gene matches. Here the CDR3 DNA reads TGTGCCAGCAGACCAACTAGCGGGGACACCCCCGAGCAGTACTTC. It is translated as CASRPTSGDTPEQYF.

CDR3 nucleotide sequence: TGTGCCAGCAGCCAAGATCGAGGGGGACTGAACACTGAAGCTTTCTTT. Translating it yields CASSQDRGGLNTEAFF. This chain uses TRBV14 with TRBJ1-1, with D perhaps TRBD1 (6 bases). Germline loops: CDR1 SGHDN, CDR2 FVKESK. The CDR3 runs 16 residues. V was pared by 0 bases and J by 0 bases, with 11 bases between.

V usage is TRBV19 and J usage is TRBJ2-4; tentative D call: TRBD2 (6 bases). The germline CDR1 and CDR2 sequences are LNHDA and SQIVND (reference sequence). Trimming left V 6 bases short and J 6 bases short, with 12 bases between. This CDR3 contains 13 residues. CDR3 loop: CASRASGANIQYF. The CDR3 DNA sequence: TGTGCCAGTAGGGCGTCGGGAGCAAACATTCAGTACTTC.

This clone was counted a single time. The gene calls are TRBV19 and TRBJ1-2; D gene ambiguous. Germline V gene data show CDR1 as LNHDA and CDR2 as SQIVND (reference sequence). The CDR3 consists of 13 residues. V was trimmed by 5 bases and J by 3 bases, leaving 10 bases between them. The CDR3 sequence: CASSPGSDYGYTF. Written as DNA, the CDR3 is TGTGCCAGTAGTCCCGGTTCGGACTATGGCTACACCTTC.

This chain joins TRBV5-1 and TRBJ1-1; D call uncertain. Germline V gene data show CDR1 as SGHRS and CDR2 as YFSETQ. The CDR3 spans 15 residues. The V end lost 0 bases, the J end lost 3 bases, and 12 bases lay between the germline ends. CDR3 in amino acids: CASSLDPRGDTEAFF. CDR3 nucleotides: TGCGCCAGCAGCTTGGATCCGCGGGGTGACACTGAAGCTTTCTTT.

CDR3 loop: CASSQVSASGRANNEQFF. DNA of the CDR3: TGTGCCAGCAGCCAAGTCAGTGCCAGCGGGAGGGCTAACAATGAGCAGTTCTTC. V and J are TRBV4-2 and TRBJ2-1; TRBD2 matches at 10 bases. The CDR3 loop spans 18 amino acids. Per germline, CDR1 LGHNA and CDR2 YNFKEQ. V shed 1 base and J 5 bases; nucleotides not matched to a gene: 11.

V gene TRBV2 combines with J gene TRBJ2-1; 7 nucleotides agree with TRBD1. The CDR3 is 14 residues long. Trimming took 6 bases from V and 5 from J; bases not matched to a gene: 7. CDR1 is SNHLY and CDR2 is FYNNEI in the germline V gene. As DNA, the CDR3 is TGTGCCAGCAGGGTGACAGGGCTGAACAATGAGCAGTTCTTC. Protein sequence: CASRVTGLNNEQFF.

This chain links TRBV18 with TRBJ1-1; D uncertain. The CDR3 is made up of 15 amino acids. Trimming removed 2 bases at V and 3 bases at J, with 13 bases between. The germline gives CDR1 KGHSH, CDR2 LQKENI. CDR3 in amino acids: CASSPGQAGDTEAFF. The CDR3, as DNA: TGTGCCAGCTCACCAGGGCAGGCTGGCGACACTGAAGCTTTCTTT.

The V gene is TRBV23-1, the J gene TRBJ2-2; D might be TRBD1 (5 bases). TRBV23-1 is marked as an open reading frame, function uncertain. The CDR3 sequence is 18 residues long. Trimming took off 4 bases at V and 1 base at J, with 19 bases between the two ends. The CDR3 loop is CASSPLQMDKLNTGELFF. The CDR3 region has the DNA TGCGCCAGCAGTCCTCTACAAATGGACAAGCTGAACACCGGGGAGCTGTTTTTT.

The chain is built from TRBV19 and TRBJ2-1; 10 bases line up with TRBD1. Germline V gives CDR1 LNHDA, CDR2 SQIVND (reference sequence). The junction had 8 bases not matched to a gene; V was cut back by 3 bases and J by 3 bases. CDR3 length: 17 amino acids. The DNA for the CDR3 is TGTGCCAGTAGTATGGATCGGGGGACAGGGGACTACAATGAGCAGTTCTTC. This encodes CASSMDRGTGDYNEQFF.

This chain links TRBV21-1 with TRBJ2-7; TRBD2, the table's D call, was not compared with the DNA. TRBV21-1 is designated a pseudogene. This CDR3 is 18 amino acids long. The CDR3 sequence is CASSGSTHRPGLVYEQYF. The CDR3 bases are TGTGCCAGCAGCGGATCCACCCACCGACCGGGACTAGTCTACGAGCAGTACTTC.

As regards this clone: Additional DNA sequences in this sample encode the identical CDR3. The chain is built from TRBV20-1 and TRBJ2-7; no firm D call. CDR3 length: 11 residues. Germline V gives CDR1 DFQATT, CDR2 SNEGSKA (reference sequence). V lost 5 bases and J lost 3, with 8 bases in between. CDR3 bases: TGCAGTGCTTCAAGAGTCTACGAGCAGTACTTC. Its translation is CSASRVYEQYF.

V and J are TRBV7-9 and TRBJ2-7, with 7 bases that match TRBD2. The CDR3 runs 12 residues. Germline V gene data show CDR1 as SEHNR and CDR2 as FQNEAQ (reference sequence). Losses at the gene ends were 3 bases for V and 7 bases for J; bases not matched to a gene: 3. The CDR3 coding sequence is TGTGCCAGCAGCTTCCTGGGGGGGGAGCAGTACTTC. Translated: CASSFLGGEQYF.

This rearrangement joins TRBV19 to TRBJ1-5, with D possibly matching TRBD1 (6 bases). Germline CDR1 LNHDA, CDR2 SQIVND (reference sequence). Between the trimmed V and J ends, which lost 4 bases and 9 bases, there was a span of 13 bases. The CDR3 totals 13 residues. The CDR3 bases are TGTGCCAGTAGTACAGGGGTGGTCCGGCCCCAGCATTTT. Its protein product is CASSTGVVRPQHF.

V usage is TRBV5-5 and J usage is TRBJ1-4, with D perhaps matching TRBD1 (6 bases). The ends were cut back, 0 bases at V and 8 bases at J, with 11 bases in the middle. This CDR3 has 14 amino acids. Germline V gives CDR1 SGHKS, CDR2 YYEKEE (reference sequence). The CDR3 reads CASSLGQVEEKLFF. The CDR3 nucleotides read TGTGCCAGCAGCTTGGGACAGGTAGAGGAAAAACTGTTTTTT.

This clone occurred once. The junction departs from germline at one end; a sequencing error may be responsible. The chain carries TRBV7-7 and TRBJ1-5; 10 positions match TRBD1. CDR1 is SSHAT, CDR2 FNYEAQ, per germline (reference sequence). The CDR3 runs to 15 residues. CDR3 DNA sequence: TGTGCTAGCAGCCAAGACAGGGGGCTTACTCAGCCCCAGCATTTT. It is translated as CASSQDRGLTQPQHF.

This clone was counted a single time. This rearrangement joins TRBV19 to TRBJ2-7, with D possibly matching TRBD2 (5 bases). Per the germline V gene, CDR1 is LNHDA and CDR2 is SQIVND (reference sequence). The germline V and J ends were trimmed by 6 bases and 3 bases, with 21 bases remaining between them. The CDR3 covers 16 residues. CDR3 loop: CASSSDKKGAGYEQYF. The DNA of the CDR3 is TGTGCCAGTAGCTCCGACAAAAAGGGCGCGGGCTACGAGCAGTACTTC.

This clone appeared a single time. This sequence joins TRBV27 and TRBJ2-7; 9 bases map to TRBD2. The germline gives CDR1 MNHEY, CDR2 SMNVEV (reference sequence). The CDR3 is made up of 15 amino acids. V shed 2 bases and J 0 bases; nucleotides not matched to a gene: 2. The CDR3 sequence: CASSLVAGDSYEQYF. As DNA, the CDR3 is TGTGCCAGCAGTTTAGTAGCGGGAGACTCCTACGAGCAGTACTTC.

This clone showed up just once. The genes are TRBV25-1 and TRBJ2-3, with 13 nucleotides matching TRBD2. This CDR3 is 16 amino acids long. Trimming at V came to 4 bases and at J to 4 bases, leaving 5 bases not matched to a gene. Germline lookup yields CDR1 MGHDK and CDR2 SYGVNS. The DNA for the CDR3 is TGTGCCAGCAGTGGCAAACTAGCGGGAGGGCCAGATACGCAGTATTTT. This codes for CASSGKLAGGPDTQYF.

V and J are TRBV2 and TRBJ2-7, with 8 bases that match TRBD2. Germline CDR1 is SNHLY and CDR2 is FYNNEI. This CDR3 region has 14 residues. The ends lost 4 bases at V and 1 base at J; junction bases unmatched: 3. This CDR3 is CASSGERESYEQYF. The CDR3 nucleotides are TGTGCCAGCAGTGGGGAGCGGGAGTCCTACGAGCAGTACTTC.

V and J are TRBV11-2 and TRBJ2-7, with TRBD1 identical over 10 bases. J lost 4 bases, V lost 1 base, and 4 bases had no gene match. From germline, CDR1 is SGHAT and CDR2 FQNNGV. The CDR3 has 15 amino acids. CDR3 residues: CASSLGGTGEYEQYF. The CDR3 DNA is TGTGCCAGCAGCTTAGGGGGGACAGGGGAATACGAGCAGTACTTC.

This clone was detected only a few times. The chain carries TRBV4-1 and TRBJ2-7; the match to TRBD2 covers 8 bases. In germline, CDR1 is MGHRA, CDR2 YSYEKL. CDR3 length equals 15 residues. V shed 1 base, J shed 0 bases, and the junction held 2 bases outside the gene matches. CDR3 nucleotide sequence: TGCGCCAGCAGCCAAGCACTAGCGGCCTCCTACGAGCAGTACTTC. As protein: CASSQALAASYEQYF.

The chain uses TRBV29-1 and TRBJ2-7; D is possibly TRBD1 (7 bases). Trimming shortened V by 6 bases and J by 4 bases, and 16 bases separated the two germline ends. This CDR3 region has 13 residues. Germline V CDR1 and CDR2: SQVTM, ANQGSEA. The CDR3 coding sequence is TGCAGCGTGCGGGGCGGGACAGTATACGAGCAGTACTTC. It codes for CSVRGGTVYEQYF.

The J gene is TRBJ1-5, the V gene TRBV7-2, with a possible D match to TRBD1 (6 bases). The germline V and J ends were trimmed by 1 base and 7 bases, with 14 bases remaining between them. From germline, CDR1 is SGHTA and CDR2 FQGNSA. The CDR3 is 15 residues long. The CDR3 sequence is CASSLVVRGGQPQHF. The CDR3 nucleotides are TGTGCCAGCAGCTTAGTCGTCAGGGGAGGGCAGCCCCAGCATTTT.

This clone appeared a single time. CDR3 in amino acids: CASSLAGTKNEQFF. In DNA, the CDR3 is TGTGCCAGCAGCTTGGCCGGGACAAAAAATGAGCAGTTCTTC. The chain employs TRBV5-6 and TRBJ2-1, with D maybe TRBD1 (6 bases). CDR3 size: 14 residues. Germline V CDR1 and CDR2: SGHDT, YYEEEE. V lost 0 bases and J 7 bases, leaving 11 bases between the germline ends.

This clone was counted only a few times. CDR3 sequence: CASSGGQGTEAFF. CDR3 bases: TGCGCCAGCAGCGGGGGACAGGGAACTGAAGCTTTCTTT. This rearrangement joins TRBV4-3 to TRBJ1-1; 9 nucleotides match TRBD1. The CDR3 runs to 13 residues. Germline CDR1 is LGHNA and CDR2 is YSLEER. V was pared by 5 bases and J by 5 bases, with 3 bases of the junction left unmatched.